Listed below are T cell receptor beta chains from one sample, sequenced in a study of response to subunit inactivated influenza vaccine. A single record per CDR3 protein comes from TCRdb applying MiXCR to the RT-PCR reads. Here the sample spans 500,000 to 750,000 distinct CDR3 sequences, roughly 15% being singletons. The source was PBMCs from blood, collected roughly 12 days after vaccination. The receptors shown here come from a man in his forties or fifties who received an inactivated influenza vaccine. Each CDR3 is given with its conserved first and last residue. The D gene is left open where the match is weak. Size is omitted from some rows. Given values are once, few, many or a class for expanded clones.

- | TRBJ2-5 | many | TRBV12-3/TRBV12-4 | CASRRSGQETQYF | TGTGCCAGCAGGCGATCGGGCCAAGAGACCCAGTACTTC
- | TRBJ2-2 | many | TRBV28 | CASTREPGELFF | TGTGCCAGCACCCGGGAGCCCGGGGAGCTGTTTTTT
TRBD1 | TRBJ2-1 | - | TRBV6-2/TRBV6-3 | CASTLQGPNEQFF | TGTGCCAGCACCTTACAGGGGCCCAATGAGCAGTTCTTC
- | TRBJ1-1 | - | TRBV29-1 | CSVAMNTEAFF | TGCAGCGTGGCAATGAACACTGAAGCTTTCTTT
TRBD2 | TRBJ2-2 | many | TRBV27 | CASSPLAGASTGELFF | TGTGCCAGCAGCCCACTAGCGGGAGCAAGTACCGGGGAGCTGTTTTTT
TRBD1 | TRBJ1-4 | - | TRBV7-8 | CASSWGQGAEKLFF | TGTGCCAGCAGCTGGGGACAGGGGGCTGAAAAACTGTTTTTT
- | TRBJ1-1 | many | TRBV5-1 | CASSHDLNTEAFF | TGCGCCAGCAGCCACGACCTTAACACTGAAGCTTTCTTT
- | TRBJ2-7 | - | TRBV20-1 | CSAGQTNYEQYF | TGCAGTGCCGGACAGACTAACTACGAGCAGTACTTC
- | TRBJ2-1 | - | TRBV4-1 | CASSQDGTGRGGEQFF | TGCGCCAGCAGCCAAGATGGCACGGGCAGGGGCGGCGAGCAGTTCTTC
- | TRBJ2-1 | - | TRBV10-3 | CAIESGTNVHEQFF | TGTGCCATAGAGAGCGGGACAAATGTTCATGAGCAGTTCTTC
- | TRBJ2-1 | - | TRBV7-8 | CASSQVGGEQFF | TGTGCCAGCAGCCAAGTGGGCGGTGAGCAGTTCTTC
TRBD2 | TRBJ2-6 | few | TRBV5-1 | CASSLGGISGANVLTF | TGCGCCAGCTCCCTGGGGGGGATCTCTGGGGCCAACGTCCTGACTTTC
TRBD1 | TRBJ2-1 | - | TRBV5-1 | CASSTPDRGPYNEQFF | TGCGCCAGCAGTACACCCGACAGGGGGCCCTACAATGAGCAGTTCTTC
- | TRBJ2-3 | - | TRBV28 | CASSSTPRTDTQYF | TGTGCCAGCAGTTCAACTCCTCGCACAGATACGCAGTATTTT
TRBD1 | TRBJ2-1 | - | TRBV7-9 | CASSLAGTGKVDEQFF | TGTGCCAGCAGCTTAGCGGGGACAGGGAAGGTCGATGAGCAGTTCTTC
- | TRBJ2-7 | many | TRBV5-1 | CASSLLGGGSYEQYF | TGCGCCAGCAGCTTGCTCGGGGGAGGTTCCTACGAGCAGTACTTC
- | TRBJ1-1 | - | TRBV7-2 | CASSSQFGRMNTEAFF | TGTGCCAGCAGCTCTCAGTTCGGGAGAATGAACACTGAAGCTTTCTTT
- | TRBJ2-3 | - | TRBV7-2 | CASSFRSRGEDTQYF | TGTGCCAGCAGCTTCAGATCTCGGGGTGAGGATACGCAGTATTTT
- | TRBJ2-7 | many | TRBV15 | CATSRDLGSYEQYF | TGTGCCACCAGCAGAGATTTGGGATCCTACGAGCAGTACTTC
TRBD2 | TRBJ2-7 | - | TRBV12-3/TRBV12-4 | CASSLIRGGPTTYEQYF | TGTGCCAGCAGTTTGATTCGGGGGGGCCCCACGACCTACGAGCAGTACTTC
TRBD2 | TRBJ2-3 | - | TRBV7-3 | CASSLSGTSGGGQYF | TGTGCCAGCAGCCTCTCCGGGACTAGCGGGGGGGGGCAGTATTTT
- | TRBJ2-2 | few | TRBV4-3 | CASSQDMGTGELFF | TGCGCCAGCAGCCAAGATATGGGGACCGGGGAGCTGTTTTTT
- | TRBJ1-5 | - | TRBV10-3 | CAISESTRNQPQHF | TGTGCCATCAGTGAGTCGACTAGGAATCAGCCCCAGCATTTT
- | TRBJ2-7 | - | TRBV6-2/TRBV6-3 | CASSYSLTRDPYEQYF | TGTGCCAGCAGTTACTCACTGACCCGGGACCCCTACGAGCAGTACTTC
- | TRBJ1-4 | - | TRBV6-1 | CASTSHPGATNEKLFF | TGTGCCAGCACCTCACACCCAGGGGCAACTAATGAAAAACTGTTTTTT
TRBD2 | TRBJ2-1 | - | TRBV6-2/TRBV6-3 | CASSYAETSGRANLYNEQFF | TGTGCCAGCAGTTACGCCGAGACTAGCGGGAGGGCTAATCTCTACAATGAGCAGTTCTTC
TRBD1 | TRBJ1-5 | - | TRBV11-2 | CASSFAQGVNQPQHF | TGTGCCAGCAGCTTTGCGCAGGGGGTCAATCAGCCCCAGCATTTT
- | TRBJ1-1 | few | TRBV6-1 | CASSELRNTEAFF | TGTGCCAGCAGTGAACTACGAAACACTGAAGCTTTCTTT
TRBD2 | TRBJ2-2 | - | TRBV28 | CASSPIAGRGTGELFF | TGTGCCAGCAGCCCCATAGCGGGAAGGGGCACCGGGGAGCTGTTTTTT
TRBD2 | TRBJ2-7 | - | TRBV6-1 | CASKGSGRSFSYEQYF | TGTGCCAGCAAAGGTAGCGGGAGATCCTTCTCCTACGAGCAGTACTTC
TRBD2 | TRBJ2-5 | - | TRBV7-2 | CASSLASGRGQETQYF | TGTGCCAGCAGCTTAGCGAGCGGGAGGGGGCAAGAGACCCAGTACTTC
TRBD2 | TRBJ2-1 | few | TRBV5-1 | CASSYSSGTYNEQFF | TGCGCCAGCAGCTATTCTAGCGGAACCTACAATGAGCAGTTCTTC
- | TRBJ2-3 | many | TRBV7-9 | CASSPTLTDTQYF | TGTGCCAGCAGCCCGACCCTTACAGATACGCAGTATTTT
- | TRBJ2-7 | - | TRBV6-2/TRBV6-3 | CASSYFYKDPKVYEQYF | TGTGCCAGCAGTTACTTCTATAAGGACCCCAAAGTATACGAGCAGTACTTC
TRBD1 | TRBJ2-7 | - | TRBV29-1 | CSGDIRGPGEQYF | TGCAGCGGCGATATCAGGGGGCCAGGGGAGCAGTACTTC
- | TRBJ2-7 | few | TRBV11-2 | CASSLTITAGFYEQYF | TGTGCCAGCAGCCTCACCATCACCGCAGGGTTCTACGAGCAGTACTTC
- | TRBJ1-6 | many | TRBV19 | CASTEDLLNNSPLHF | TGTGCCAGTACTGAGGACCTGCTAAATAATTCACCCCTCCACTTT
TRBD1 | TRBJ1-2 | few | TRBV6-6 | CASRTGQGNGYTF | TGTGCCAGCAGGACGGGACAGGGGAATGGCTACACCTTC
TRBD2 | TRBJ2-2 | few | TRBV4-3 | CASSPSQGLAGSGELFF | TGCGCCAGCAGCCCCAGCCAGGGACTAGCGGGGTCCGGGGAGCTGTTTTTT
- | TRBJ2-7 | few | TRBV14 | CAPRGGLEQYF | TGTGCCCCCAGGGGGGGCCTCGAGCAGTACTTC
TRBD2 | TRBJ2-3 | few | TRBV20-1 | CSARGVAGRTDTQYF | TGCAGTGCTAGGGGGGTAGCGGGGCGCACAGATACGCAGTATTTT
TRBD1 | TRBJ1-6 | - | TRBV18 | CASSPTGTGLNSPLHF | TGTGCCAGCTCACCGACAGGGACAGGGCTCAATTCACCCCTCCACTTT
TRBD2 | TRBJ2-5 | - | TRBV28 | CASSLGVAGGWETQYF | TGTGCCAGCAGTTTAGGGGTAGCGGGAGGTTGGGAGACCCAGTACTTC